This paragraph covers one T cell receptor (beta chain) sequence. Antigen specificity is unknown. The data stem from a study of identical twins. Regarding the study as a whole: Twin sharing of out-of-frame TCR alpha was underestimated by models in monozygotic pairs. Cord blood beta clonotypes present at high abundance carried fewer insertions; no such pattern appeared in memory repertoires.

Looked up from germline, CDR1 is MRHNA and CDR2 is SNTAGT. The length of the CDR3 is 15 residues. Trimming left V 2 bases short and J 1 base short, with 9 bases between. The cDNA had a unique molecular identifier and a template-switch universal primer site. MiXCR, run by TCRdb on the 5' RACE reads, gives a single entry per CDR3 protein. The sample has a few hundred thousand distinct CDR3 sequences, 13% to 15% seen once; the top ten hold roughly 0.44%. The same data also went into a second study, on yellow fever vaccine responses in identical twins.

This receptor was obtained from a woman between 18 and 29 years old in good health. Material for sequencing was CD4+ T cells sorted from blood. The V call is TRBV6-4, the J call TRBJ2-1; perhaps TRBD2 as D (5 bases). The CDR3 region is CASSDELVSYNEQFF. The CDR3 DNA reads TGTGCCAGCAGTGACGAACTAGTATCCTACAATGAGCAGTTCTTC.